This entry describes one T cell receptor beta chain. It lacks a known antigen. No base quality information exists; no much larger clone differs at one position. TCRbeta CDR3 regions were amplified from genomic DNA using the immunoSEQ Assay, a bias-controlled multiplex PCR. In the paper's pipeline: The number of nucleated cells in each sample was estimated from the amplification of reference gene primers within the assay. To quantify the absolute abundance of each unique TCRbeta CDR3 rearrangement, sequence reads were collapsed and filtered. For each sample, productive Simpson clonality was calculated as the square root of Simpson's diversity index across productive rearrangements. Sourced from immuneACCESS, this table was stored by TCRdb with only in-frame sequences that have V and J called. A share of the clones is absent; for the studies checked, an unresolved V gene accounts for under half, and the remainder has no known explanation. Clone size and V and J calls were adopted from that table, with D and trimming inferred from the DNA. The sample profile shows about 260,000 clones; 80% to 90% of them were found once. Roughly 2.3% of the sample goes to the ten largest clones.

These data belong to a study of blood T cell repertoires in COVID-19 (TCRdb year 2020). About the full investigation: Samples covering the acute and convalescent phases of COVID-19 were provided by collaborators in the United States, Italy and Spain. The repertoires were released in a freely available public database meant as a resource for research on the immune response to SARS-CoV-2. Subjects who had been exposed to COVID-19, were actively infected with it, or had recovered from it provided the deeply sampled blood TCRbeta repertoires that made up the dataset. The samples were drawn from two sources: the first 160 participants of the ongoing ImmuneRACE study, and 1,200 or so subjects contributed by 6 global collaborators. Sample metadata almost always included a de-identified subject ID, COVID-19 status, age in years and sex. The prospective study material was composed of cDNA or gDNA derived from T cells, B-cell-depleted T cells, or PBMCs. Where available, HLA class I and class II types were obtained from metadata supplied by the sample provider rather than from assay-based typing. General conclusions and limits of the study: The amount of clinical and demographic metadata varied by source and participant and was provided uncurated.

Participants in the prospective study were aged roughly 18 to 100 years, lived in 20 to 30 United States geographic areas, and enrolled through a virtual design. Cohort assignment in the prospective study relied on participant-reported clinical history from a screening survey and a study questionnaire. Recovered participants in ImmuneRACE Cohort 3 were defined by two consecutive negative NP/OP PCR tests, clearance by a healthcare professional, or resolution of symptoms. Each participant in the prospective study had whole blood, serum and a nasopharyngeal or oropharyngeal swab collected by mobile phlebotomists. Prospective study participants could optionally give additional blood draws and questionnaires over an approximately two-month period. Prospective study blood samples were shipped either frozen or at room temperature before DNA extraction. This receptor was obtained from a woman aged 18-29 years who had recovered from COVID-19. Sequenced: PBMCs or T cells enriched from blood (not recorded which).

The CDR3 region reads CASSFPPTQAFF. Here is the DNA: TGTGCCAGCAGCTTTCCCCCTACCCAAGCTTTCTTT. The rearranged segments are TRBV5-8 and TRBJ1-1, with the D gene uncertain. Cut back by 2 bases and 9 bases, the V and J ends lie 11 bases apart. CDR1 and CDR2, looked up from the germline V gene, are SGHTS and YDEGEE. The CDR3 starts with the cysteine, ends with the phenylalanine, and has 12 residues. Just CDR3 DNA is preserved here, 36 bases in frame from base 1.